These 21 T cell receptor beta chains were all obtained from the same sample, sequenced in a study of cytomegalovirus exposure and HLA in healthy donors. The PCR had 60 Vbeta and 13 Jbeta primers. Only in-frame clones appear in the TCRdb table, and some are missing; sequencing was by immunoSEQ multiplex PCR. The sample shows 200,000 or so clones, about 81% of them seen only once. The material sequenced was PBMCs. The source is a woman aged 18-30 years in good health and CMV-seropositive.

The chain couples TRBV11-1 to TRBJ2-3, with a tentative D call TRBD1 (6 bases). The CDR3 loop spans 13 amino acids. Germline V lookup: CDR1 SGHAT, CDR2 FQDESV (reference sequence). The V end was cut by 6 bases, the J end by 7 bases, with 14 bases between. The CDR3 sequence: CASRSTGSHTQYF. The DNA of the CDR3 is TGTGCCAGCAGGTCTACAGGGTCTCATACGCAGTATTTT.

The chain is built from TRBV6-1 and TRBJ2-1; D may be TRBD2 (5 bases). CDR3 size: 15 residues. V lost 7 bases, J lost 1 base, and 14 bases lay in between. Germline CDR1 is MNHNS and CDR2 is SASEGT. Here the CDR3 reads CASTWGRRSYNEQFF. In nucleotides, the CDR3 is TGTGCCAGCACGTGGGGAAGGAGGTCCTACAATGAGCAGTTCTTC.

The V call is TRBV4-2, the J call TRBJ2-1; 7 nucleotides line up with TRBD1. Trimming removed 0 bases from V and 12 bases from J; junction bases left unmatched: 11. Germline V lookup: CDR1 LGHNA, CDR2 YNFKEQ. The CDR3 is 15 residues long. The CDR3 sequence: CASSQETGNHRGQFF. In nucleotides, the CDR3 is TGTGCCAGCAGCCAAGAAACGGGGAATCACAGGGGGCAGTTCTTC.

The V gene is TRBV27, the J gene TRBJ1-4, with 9 bases fitting TRBD1. There are 14 residues in the CDR3. Germline V gene sequence: CDR1 MNHEY, CDR2 SMNVEV (reference sequence). The junction had 3 bases not matched to a gene; V was cut back by 3 bases and J by 7 bases. CDR3 DNA: TGTGCCAGCAGTTTGACAGGGGGATTTGAAAAACTGTTTTTT. Residues: CASSLTGGFEKLFF.

The V and J genes are TRBV27 and TRBJ1-4; the D is unclear. V was cut by 7 bases and J by 0 bases, with 9 bases left in between. This CDR3 has 14 amino acids. Germline CDR1 and CDR2: MNHEY and SMNVEV (reference sequence). CDR3 nucleotides: TGTGCCAGCACCCAGGTTGCAACTAATGAAAAACTGTTTTTT. This sequence encodes CASTQVATNEKLFF.

This clone was picked up a small number of times. DNA for the CDR3: TGTGCCAGCAGTCCCCCGGGACAGGGGACGGTATATGAAAAACTGTTTTTT. Amino acids: CASSPPGQGTVYEKLFF. The rearrangement joins TRBV28 to TRBJ1-4; 10 bases align to TRBD1. J was trimmed by 6 bases and V by 5 bases; bases with no gene match: 12. The length of the CDR3 is 17 residues. Germline CDR1 and CDR2: MDHEN and SYDVKM.

The chain uses TRBV5-6 and TRBJ1-3; D might be TRBD1 (5 bases). CDR1 and CDR2 from the germline V gene are SGHDT and YYEEEE. The V and J ends lost 1 base and 5 bases respectively, with 19 bases between them. This CDR3 has 17 residues. CDR3: CASSLYGRRQDRNTIYF. The CDR3 nucleotides read TGTGCCAGCAGCTTGTATGGGCGTAGGCAGGACAGAAACACCATATATTTT.

This clone was seen a single time. The V and J genes are TRBV5-1 and TRBJ2-5, with 8 nucleotides matching TRBD2. This CDR3 has 17 amino acids. Per the germline V gene, CDR1 is SGHRS and CDR2 is YFSETQ. V gave up 0 bases and J gave up 5 bases; unmatched junction bases: 12. DNA of the CDR3: TGCGCCAGCAGCTTGGGTCAGGGGACTAGGATCTTGGAGACCCAGTACTTC. This codes for CASSLGQGTRILETQYF. Variable domain in full (rest from reference TRBV5-1 and TRBJ2-5): KAGVTQTPRYLIKTRGQQVTLSCSPISGHRSVSWYQQTPGQGLQFLFEYFSETQRNKGNFPGRFSGRQFSNSRSEMNVSTLELGDSALYLCASSLGQGTRILETQYFGPGTRLLVL.

This chain joins TRBV2 and TRBJ1-3, with 8 bases that match TRBD1. The CDR3 is made up of 15 amino acids. CDR1 and CDR2 from the germline V gene are SNHLY and FYNNEI. V shed 7 bases, J shed 1 base, and the junction held 6 bases outside the gene matches. CDR3 sequence (DNA): TGTGCCAGCACGATCGACAGGGGATCTGGAAACACCATATATTTT. Protein: CASTIDRGSGNTIYF.

The rearrangement links TRBV5-5 to TRBJ1-3; D is perhaps TRBD1 (5 bases). The CDR3 is 16 residues long. Trimming took 4 bases from V and 0 from J, leaving 14 bases between them. CDR1 and CDR2 (germline): SGHKS, YYEKEE (reference sequence). The CDR3 region has the DNA TGTGCCAGCAGCCCTGCTTCGGGGGGCTCTGGAAACACCATATATTTT. As protein: CASSPASGGSGNTIYF.

The V and J genes are TRBV6-1 and TRBJ1-2, with D unclear. V lost 1 base and J lost 8, with 14 bases in between. The germline CDR1 and CDR2 sequences are MNHNS and SASEGT. The length of the CDR3 is 14 residues. The CDR3, as DNA: TGTGCCAGCAGTGAAGAGCAGTCTAGGAGAGGCTACACCTTC. It encodes CASSEEQSRRGYTF.

The rearrangement joins TRBV15 to TRBJ2-3; D possibly corresponds to TRBD1 (5 bases). The ends were cut back, 1 base at V and 0 bases at J, with 8 bases in the middle. The CDR3 extends over 15 amino acids. Germline V gene sequence: CDR1 LNHNV, CDR2 YYDKDF (reference sequence). CDR3 in amino acids: CATSRVRGSTDTQYF. CDR3 sequence (DNA): TGTGCCACCAGCAGAGTTAGGGGAAGCACAGATACGCAGTATTTT.

V usage is TRBV11-1 and J usage is TRBJ2-4; 10 bases line up with TRBD2. Germline CDR1 reads SGHAT; CDR2 reads FQDESV (reference sequence). The CDR3 is 16 amino acids. V dropped 5 bases and J dropped 2; count of bases not matched to a gene: 6. DNA of the CDR3: TGTGCCAGCAGCGATACTAGCGGGGTGACCAAAAACATTCAGTACTTC. Its protein is CASSDTSGVTKNIQYF. The whole variable domain, filled in from reference TRBV11-1 and TRBJ2-4, reads EAEVAQSPRYKITEKSQAVAFWCDPISGHATLYWYRQILGQGPELLVQFQDESVVDDSQLPKDRFSAERLKGVDSTLKIQPAELGDSAMYLCASSDTSGVTKNIQYFGAGTRLSVL.

The V gene is TRBV29-1, the J gene TRBJ2-1; TRBD2 aligns across 9 bases. CDR3 length: 17 amino acids. V trimming: 7 bases; J trimming: 7 bases; junction bases outside the gene matches: 20. Germline V gene data show CDR1 as SQVTM and CDR2 as ANQGSEA. The CDR3 reads CSASGASGAHLGNEQFF. CDR3 in DNA: TGCAGCGCATCGGGGGCTAGCGGGGCTCATCTGGGGAATGAGCAGTTCTTC.

The chain combines TRBV28 with TRBJ2-6; 7 nucleotides agree with TRBD2. CDR1 and CDR2 from the germline V gene are MDHEN and SYDVKM. After removal of 8 bases from V and 4 bases from J, the junction contained 14 bases not matched to a gene. The CDR3 loop spans 17 amino acids. The CDR3 is CASSVRGGPGGANVLTF. CDR3 in DNA: TGTGCCAGCTCCGTAAGGGGAGGGCCAGGGGGGGCCAACGTCCTGACTTTC.

This clone was observed a few times. The rearrangement joins TRBV7-9 to TRBJ1-2; D possibly corresponds to TRBD1 (6 bases). V lost 4 bases and J lost 4, with 13 bases in between. Germline CDR1 and CDR2: SEHNR and FQNEAQ (reference sequence). The CDR3 extends over 14 amino acids. The CDR3 sequence: CASSYNRDGYGYTF. CDR3 nucleotide sequence: TGTGCCAGCAGCTATAACAGGGATGGCTATGGCTACACCTTC. The variable domain in full, with the rest retrieved from reference TRBV7-9 and TRBJ1-2, is DTGVSQNPRHKITKRGQNVTFRCDPISEHNRLYWYRQTLGQGPEFLTYFQNEAQLEKSRLLSDRFSAERPKGSFSTLEIQRTEQGDSAMYLCASSYNRDGYGYTFGSGTRLTVV.

V gene TRBV12-2 combines with J gene TRBJ2-3; TRBD1 reflects the table's D call only, with no check against the DNA. TRBV12-2 is termed a pseudogene. The CDR3 is made up of 15 amino acids. In DNA form, the CDR3 reads TGTGCAAGTCGCTCCCCGGGACAGGGAGCAGATACGCAGTATTTT. Translating gives CASRSPGQGADTQYF.

The chain combines TRBV2 with TRBJ2-3, with TRBD1 identical over 10 bases. Germline V CDR1 and CDR2: SNHLY, FYNNEI. CDR3 size: 15 residues. The V gene end was trimmed by 5 bases and the J gene end by 2 bases; junction bases not matched to a gene: 4. The CDR3 protein is CASSQDRGITDTQYF. For the CDR3, the DNA is TGTGCCAGCAGTCAGGACAGGGGGATCACAGATACGCAGTATTTT.

This clone was observed a handful of times. The chain joins TRBV5-4 to TRBJ2-2, with 12 bases lining up with TRBD1. Germline V gene lookup returns CDR1 SGHNT and CDR2 YYREEE (reference sequence). The CDR3 consists of 16 residues. V was pared by 3 bases and J by 5 bases, with 5 bases of the junction left unmatched. Here the CDR3 reads CASSSGQGAWTGELFF. CDR3 DNA sequence: TGTGCCAGCAGCTCGGGACAGGGGGCGTGGACCGGGGAGCTGTTTTTT.

The chain uses TRBV9 and TRBJ1-5; TRBD1 might be the D (6 bases). The germline gives CDR1 SGDLS, CDR2 YYNGEE. This CDR3 is built from 20 residues. Trimming removed 3 bases at V and 3 bases at J, with 28 bases between. The CDR3 region is CASSASQVPGTNGINQPQHF. In DNA, the CDR3 is TGTGCCAGCAGCGCAAGCCAGGTACCCGGGACAAATGGAATCAATCAGCCCCAGCATTTT.

The chain links TRBV30 to TRBJ1-2, with TRBD1 as a possible D gene (5 bases). Trimming pared 3 bases from V and 7 bases from J, leaving 12 bases between. CDR3 length: 12 amino acids. Germline CDR1 GTSNPN, CDR2 SVGIG (reference sequence). CDR3 in DNA: TGTGCCTGGAGATCCGGGGGTGGTGGCTACACCTTC. Translated: CAWRSGGGGYTF.